This is a list of T cell receptor beta chains from one sample in a study of T-cell reconstitution after alpha-beta-depleted transplantation in children. TCRdb re-called the PCR reads through MiXCR, storing one row per CDR3 protein. The repertoire consists of approximately 520,000 distinct CDR3 sequences, with 9.5% to 12% occurring once and the leading ten covering 14%. This specimen was PBMCs, mostly from graft donor cells, taken 180 days after TCRalphabeta/CD19-depleted stem cell transplant. The receptors shown here come from a female patient aged 2-10 years who had a stem cell transplant for aplastic anemia, so the T cells may come from the graft donor. Each CDR3 is given with its conserved first and last residue. Fields, in order: clone size, D gene, J gene, V gene, CDR3 length, CDR3 DNA, CDR3 protein. The D gene is left open where the match is weak. Some rows mark clone size as missing; the rest say once, few, many or name a class of expanded clone.

>few|TRBD1|TRBJ2-1|TRBV10-1|15
TGCGCCAGCAGTATTACAGGGGGCTCCTACAATGAGCAGTTCTTC
CASSITGGSYNEQFF
>-|TRBD1|TRBJ1-1|TRBV12-3/TRBV12-4|15
TGTGCCAGCAGTTTTATACAGGGGCTGAACACTGAAGCTTTCTTT
CASSFIQGLNTEAFF
>few|-|TRBJ1-1|TRBV6-1|11
TGTGCCAGCAGTGGGGCGGGTGAAGCTTTCTTT
CASSGAGEAFF
>-|TRBD1|TRBJ2-2|TRBV3-1|18
TGTGCCAGCAGCCAACGACCACCAGGGGGCGCGGACACCGGGGAGCTGTTTTTT
CASSQRPPGGADTGELFF
>-|-|TRBJ2-3|TRBV4-3|14
TGCGCCAGCAGCCCTGGAGGGGCTTCTCATACGCAGTATTTT
CASSPGGASHTQYF
>-|TRBD1|TRBJ1-1|TRBV7-2|16
TGTGCCAGCAGCTTAGGGGACAGGGTGTTGAACACTGAAGCTTTCTTT
CASSLGDRVLNTEAFF
>-|TRBD1|TRBJ1-2|TRBV19|15
TGTGCCAGTAGTTTCCGACAGGGTCAAGACTATGGCTACACCTTC
CASSFRQGQDYGYTF
>few|-|TRBJ1-5|TRBV15|15
TGTGCCACCAGCAGAGATCTGAATGGCAATCAGCCCCAGCATTTT
CATSRDLNGNQPQHF
>-|TRBD1|TRBJ2-7|TRBV28|17
TGTGCCAGCAGTTTTGGGACAGGGGGGGCTAGCTCCTACGAGCAGTACTTC
CASSFGTGGASSYEQYF
>-|-|TRBJ2-3|TRBV28|19
TGTGCCAGCAGTTTGAGGGGGAACAGCCGGATTCAGCTCACAGATACGCAGTATTTT
CASSLRGNSRIQLTDTQYF
>-|-|TRBJ1-1|TRBV7-2|13
TGTGCCAGCAGCTTATCGCCCGTTACTGAAGCTTTCTTT
CASSLSPVTEAFF
>many|-|TRBJ1-4|TRBV7-7|17
TGTGCCAGCAGCCCTAGTTTTCGCCGCCCAACTAATGAAAAACTGTTTTTT
CASSPSFRRPTNEKLFF
>few|-|TRBJ2-3|TRBV28|15
TGTGCCAGCAGTTTTACCCTCGGTGGCACAGATACGCAGTATTTT
CASSFTLGGTDTQYF
>-|-|TRBJ1-5|TRBV18|16
TGTGCCAGCTCACCACAGGTAAACACTCAAGGGCAGCCCCAGCATTTT
CASSPQVNTQGQPQHF
>-|-|TRBJ1-1|TRBV5-1|12
TGCGCCAGCACCTTGGGGGGGCTTGAAGCTTTCTTT
CASTLGGLEAFF
>-|-|TRBJ1-6|TRBV28|16
TGTGCCAGCAGCCTAATTGCGGTTCCTGGCGATTCACCCCTCCACTTT
CASSLIAVPGDSPLHF
>few|-|TRBJ1-1|TRBV7-2|13
TGTGCCAGCAGCTTAGGACGGACCACTGAAGCTTTCTTT
CASSLGRTTEAFF
>-|-|TRBJ1-3|TRBV6-5|15
TGTGCCAGCAGTTATGGGGACACCTCTGGAAACACCATATATTTT
CASSYGDTSGNTIYF
>-|TRBD2|TRBJ2-1|TRBV12-3/TRBV12-4|16
TGTGCCAGCAGTTTACTAGGTAGCGGGGAGAACAATGAGCAGTTCTTC
CASSLLGSGENNEQFF
>few|TRBD2|TRBJ2-2|TRBV6-5|16
TGTGCCAGCAGTTACTGGTCTAGCGGGAACACCGGGGAGCTGTTTTTT
CASSYWSSGNTGELFF
>few|-|TRBJ2-5|TRBV12-5|16
TGTGCTAGTGGTTTGAAGTCGTCCGCCGGTTGGGAGACCCAGTACTTC
CASGLKSSAGWETQYF
>few|TRBD1|TRBJ1-1|TRBV12-3/TRBV12-4|15
TGTGCCAGCAGTTTGTCGGGGCAGGGGGAAACTGAAGCTTTCTTT
CASSLSGQGETEAFF
>-|-|TRBJ2-7|TRBV7-2|16
TGTGCCAGCAGCTTAGGGGGCAGGGGAGATACCTACGAGCAGTACTTC
CASSLGGRGDTYEQYF
>-|-|TRBJ2-3|TRBV20-1|16
TGCAGTGCTAGAGATCTGGCAGGGCAGAGCACAGATACGCAGTATTTT
CSARDLAGQSTDTQYF
>few|-|TRBJ2-3|TRBV18|11
TGTGCCAGCCAAAACACAGATACGCAGTATTTT
CASQNTDTQYF
>-|-|TRBJ2-1|TRBV4-1|17
TGCGCCAGCAGCCTAGTTCTAGGAGCGGACTCCTACAATGAGCAGTTCTTC
CASSLVLGADSYNEQFF
>-|TRBD1|TRBJ1-1|TRBV7-8|16
TGTGCCAGCAGCTCCCCGGGGACAGGGGAGCGGACTGAAGCTTTCTTT
CASSSPGTGERTEAFF
>-|TRBD1|TRBJ1-2|TRBV5-8|15
TGTGCCAGCAGCCCGGACAGGGGGTTAGACTATGGCTACACCTTC
CASSPDRGLDYGYTF
>few|TRBD1|TRBJ2-4|TRBV28|13
TGTGCCAGCAGAGGACAGGGGGAAAACATTCAGTACTTC
CASRGQGENIQYF
>-|-|TRBJ2-3|TRBV10-2|14
TGCGCCAGCACTAGGCGACCTAGCACAGATACGCAGTATTTT
CASTRRPSTDTQYF
>-|TRBD1|TRBJ1-1|TRBV27|13
TGTGCCAGCAGGCGCGTCTTGCAGGGGGAGACTTTCTTT
CASRRVLQGETFF
>-|-|TRBJ2-1|TRBV7-8|14
TGTGCCAGCAGCTTCGATTCCAGGGCGAATGAGCAGTTCTTC
CASSFDSRANEQFF
>many|TRBD2|TRBJ2-1|TRBV20-1|14
TGCAGTGCTAGCCCCGGGACTAGACGGAATGAGCAGTTCTTC
CSASPGTRRNEQFF
>-|-|TRBJ1-4|TRBV20-1|14
TGCAGTGCTAGAGATAATCCGTCAGCAGAAAAACTGTTTTTT
CSARDNPSAEKLFF
>-|TRBD2|TRBJ2-2|TRBV11-2|20
TGTGCCAGCAGCTTAGAAGTTGCTCGACTAGCGGGAAACCACACCGGGGAGCTGTTTTTT
CASSLEVARLAGNHTGELFF
>few|-|TRBJ1-5|TRBV25-1|12
TGTGCCAGCGGGGGGGTGACTCAGCCCCAGCATTTT
CASGGVTQPQHF
>-|TRBD2|TRBJ2-7|TRBV28|16
TGTGTCAGCAGCAAGCCCCCTAGCGGCTACCCCTACGAGCAGTACTTC
CVSSKPPSGYPYEQYF
>-|TRBD2|TRBJ2-3|TRBV6-2/TRBV6-3|16
TGTGCCAGCAGTTACTGGGTCCGGACTAGCGCAGATACGCAGTATTTT
CASSYWVRTSADTQYF
>once|-|TRBJ1-5|TRBV6-1|13
TGTGCCAGGGGGCAGGTTGAGGGGCCAGCCCAGCATTTT
CARGQVEGPAQHF
>few|-|TRBJ1-4|TRBV2|12
TGTGCCAGCACCCGAAGAGGTGAAAAACTGTTTTTT
CASTRRGEKLFF
>-|TRBD2|TRBJ2-1|TRBV7-9|16
TGTGCCAGCAGCAGGACAAGCGGGAGGGCCGAGAATGAGCAGTTCTTC
CASSRTSGRAENEQFF
>few|-|TRBJ2-4|TRBV12-3/TRBV12-4|17
TGTGCCAGCAGTTTTTCCACGTTAGGGGGGGCCAAAAACATTCAGTACTTC
CASSFSTLGGAKNIQYF
>-|-|TRBJ2-2|TRBV5-6|16
TGTGCCAGCAGCTTTGACAGCTATACGAACACCGGGGAGCTGTTTTTT
CASSFDSYTNTGELFF
>-|-|TRBJ1-5|TRBV7-9|15
TGTGCCAGCAGCTTAGGGACAGAGACCAATCAGCCCCAGCATTTT
CASSLGTETNQPQHF
>few|TRBD1|TRBJ1-2|TRBV14|17
TGTGCCAGCAGCCAAGAACGCGGGACAGCTACTAACTATGGCTACACCTTC
CASSQERGTATNYGYTF
>few|-|TRBJ2-7|TRBV4-2|15
TGTGCCAGCAGCCATTGTGACAGGACCGCCTACGAGCAGTACTTC
CASSHCDRTAYEQYF
>few|-|TRBJ2-2|TRBV6-2/TRBV6-3|13
TGTGCCAGCAGCATGAGGAGGGCCGGGGAGCTGTTTTTT
CASSMRRAGELFF
>few|-|TRBJ1-1|TRBV5-1|11
TGCGCCAGTTACTCTGGAGGAGTGAGTTTCTTT
CASYSGGVSFF
>few|-|TRBJ2-6|TRBV9|17
TGTGCCAGCAGCCTTAATTCGAGGGGCGCTGGGGCCAACGTCCTGACTTTC
CASSLNSRGAGANVLTF
>-|TRBD1|TRBJ1-2|TRBV29-1|16
TGCAGTGACTGGGACAGGGGGCTACCGTGGGACTATGGCTACACCTTC
CSDWDRGLPWDYGYTF
>-|-|TRBJ2-4|TRBV28|14
TGTGCCAGCAGTTTGGCCCAGGGGGGAAACATTCAGTACTTC
CASSLAQGGNIQYF